Below, 32 T cell receptor beta chains from the same sample are listed, as sequenced in a study of shared clonotypes between healthy human individuals (dated by TCRdb to the early 2020s). Library creation used the immunoSEQ multiplex PCR assay. TCRdb limited this immuneACCESS table to in-frame rearrangements with V and J called. A share of clones is missing; checked studies link under half to unresolved V genes, and the rest is unexplained. Across this sample there are millions of clones, with approximately 95% seen only once. The ten largest clonotypes hold about 0.39% of the sample. The sample taken for sequencing was naive CD4+ T cells from PBMCs. The cell subset or site tag for this specimen amounts to: CD45RA+ positively selected. The source of these receptors is a young man in good health. Some clones in this sample may be carry-over from other donors' samples.

This chain links TRBV2 with TRBJ2-7; D is possibly TRBD2 (6 bases). V was cut by 4 bases and J by 1 base, with 8 bases left in between. Germline CDR1 and CDR2: SNHLY and FYNNEI. The CDR3 totals 13 residues. The CDR3, as DNA: TGTGCCAGCAGTGCTAGCGCTTCCTACGAGCAGTACTTC. Its translation is CASSASASYEQYF.

The chain's CDR3 is CASSLGPSPYEQYF. In DNA form, the CDR3 reads TGTGCCAGCAGCTTAGGACCCTCTCCCTACGAGCAGTACTTC. The chain employs TRBV7-3 and TRBJ2-7; D gene ambiguous. The germline CDR1 and CDR2 sequences are SGHTA and FQGTGA. The CDR3 runs to 14 residues. Trimming took 2 bases from V and 2 from J, leaving 10 bases between them.

For this clone: Within the sample, other DNA sequences also encode this same CDR3. The chain couples TRBV4-2 to TRBJ1-2, with D unresolved. CDR1 is LGHNA, CDR2 YNFKEQ, per germline. There are 14 residues in the CDR3. V lost 0 bases and J lost 1, with 6 bases in between. CDR3: CASSQDWVNYGYTF. CDR3 DNA sequence: TGTGCCAGCAGCCAAGACTGGGTTAACTATGGCTACACCTTC.

The rearrangement links TRBV28 to TRBJ2-2, with TRBD1 matching over 7 bases. This CDR3 contains 16 residues. V was pared by 2 bases and J by 1 base, with 4 bases of the junction left unmatched. The germline V gene encodes CDR1 MDHEN and CDR2 SYDVKM. The CDR3 DNA reads as TGTGCCAGCAGTTTACAGACAGGGATGAACACCGGGGAGCTGTTTTTT. Translation: CASSLQTGMNTGELFF.

The rearrangement uses TRBV10-3 and TRBJ2-3; 7 nucleotides line up with TRBD2. V trimming: 7 bases; J trimming: 0 bases; junction bases outside the gene matches: 4. There are 14 residues in the CDR3. CDR1 is ENHRY and CDR2 is SYGVKD in the germline V gene. CDR3 region: CAINLGGSTDTQYF. CDR3 nucleotides: TGTGCCATCAACCTGGGGGGGAGCACAGATACGCAGTATTTT.

The V call is TRBV7-2, the J call TRBJ2-2; 7 nucleotides match TRBD2. Per the germline V gene, CDR1 is SGHTA and CDR2 is FQGNSA. Trimming took 6 bases from V and 5 from J; bases not matched to a gene: 15. The CDR3 contains 17 residues. The CDR3 coding sequence is TGTGCCAGCAGATCCCCCCGAGCGGGGACCAAGACCGGGGAGCTGTTTTTT. As protein: CASRSPRAGTKTGELFF.

This chain uses TRBV5-8 with TRBJ2-5; the match to TRBD1 covers 11 bases. CDR3 length equals 16 residues. CDR1 is SGHTS and CDR2 is YDEGEE in the germline V gene. V was clipped by 4 bases and J by 5 bases; unmatched bases: 10. The CDR3 coding sequence is TGTGCCAGCAGCGCTCCGAGGACAGGGGGCTTTGAGACCCAGTACTTC. Protein product: CASSAPRTGGFETQYF. Full variable domain (missing parts from reference TRBV5-8 and TRBJ2-5): EAGVTQSPTHLIKTRGQQATLRCSPISGHTSVYWYQQALGLGLQFLLWYDEGEERNRGNFPPRFSGRQFPNYSSELNVNALELEDSALYLCASSAPRTGGFETQYFGPGTRLLVL.

CDR3 nucleotides: TGTGCCTCACGGGAGCTGAACACTGAAGCTTTCTTT. Translation gives CASRELNTEAFF. This chain uses TRBV30 with TRBJ1-1; D unresolved. CDR1 and CDR2 (germline): GTSNPN, SVGIG (reference sequence). V dropped 7 bases and J dropped 0 bases, with 9 bases sitting between them. The CDR3 totals 12 residues. Looking up the rest from reference TRBV30 and TRBJ1-1 gives the full variable domain: SQTIHQWPATLVQPVGSPLSLECTVEGTSNPNLYWYRQAAGRGLQLLFYSVGIGQISSEVPQNLSASRPQDRQFILSSKKLLLSDSGFYLCASRELNTEAFFGQGTRLTVV.

A single count supports this clone. CDR3 region: CASSRLAESTDTQYF. The CDR3 nucleotides read TGTGCCAGCAGTCGACTAGCGGAAAGCACAGATACGCAGTATTTT. The rearrangement joins TRBV27 to TRBJ2-3; 9 nucleotides line up with TRBD2. Germline loops: CDR1 MNHEY, CDR2 SMNVEV (reference sequence). Trimming at V came to 5 bases and at J to 0 bases, leaving 3 bases not matched to a gene. This CDR3 comprises 15 residues.

A single count supports this clone. This chain links TRBV7-9 with TRBJ2-3, with unresolved D. Germline assignment: CDR1 SEHNR and CDR2 FQNEAQ (reference sequence). The CDR3 covers 14 residues. V gave up 5 bases and J gave up 0 bases, with 9 bases separating them. The CDR3: CASSPATSTDTQYF. The CDR3 nucleotides are TGTGCCAGCAGCCCCGCAACTAGCACAGATACGCAGTATTTT.

The CDR3 loop reads CAGGDEQFF. The CDR3 DNA reads TGTGCCGGGGGGGATGAGCAGTTCTTC. The V and J genes are TRBV30 and TRBJ2-1; 7 nucleotides match TRBD2. With 8 bases clipped from V and 8 bases from J, the junction kept 0 bases outside the gene matches. This CDR3 has 9 amino acids. Looked up from germline, CDR1 is GTSNPN and CDR2 is SVGIG (reference sequence).

On this clone: Additional DNA sequences in this sample encode the identical CDR3. V gene TRBV9 combines with J gene TRBJ2-5; D is possibly TRBD2 (5 bases). The length of the CDR3 is 13 residues. Germline V lookup: CDR1 SGDLS, CDR2 YYNGEE. Trimming removed 0 bases from V and 4 bases from J, with 7 bases in between. CDR3 protein: CASSVAGIETQYF. The CDR3 bases are TGTGCCAGCAGCGTAGCGGGGATAGAGACCCAGTACTTC.

The chain joins TRBV5-1 to TRBJ2-1; TRBD2 matches 10 bases. The V gene's germline CDR1 is SGHRS and CDR2 YFSETQ. With V trimmed by 4 bases and J by 4 bases, 11 bases remained unmatched. The length of the CDR3 is 17 residues. The CDR3 loop is CASSPAPLAGVYNEQFF. The CDR3 bases are TGCGCCAGCAGCCCCGCCCCCCTAGCGGGAGTGTACAATGAGCAGTTCTTC.

CDR3 loop: CASSDQGGNTEAFF. The CDR3 region has the DNA TGTGCCAGCAGTGACCAAGGGGGGAACACTGAAGCTTTCTTT. The chain recombines TRBV6-1 with TRBJ1-1; TRBD1 might be the D (6 bases). The V end lost 3 bases, the J end lost 1 base, and 9 bases lay between the germline ends. The CDR3 has 14 amino acids. Germline V gives CDR1 MNHNS, CDR2 SASEGT.

This chain links TRBV28 with TRBJ2-2; D remains unclear. Deletions cut 4 bases from V and 1 base from J, with 10 bases between. CDR3 length equals 15 residues. The germline CDR1 and CDR2 sequences are MDHEN and SYDVKM. DNA for the CDR3: TGTGCCAGCAGTTCCACGACTGAGAACACCGGGGAGCTGTTTTTT. It encodes CASSSTTENTGELFF.

V and J are TRBV7-3 and TRBJ2-7, with D possibly being TRBD1 (5 bases). CDR1 and CDR2 (germline): SGHTA, FQGTGA. The length of the CDR3 is 13 residues. V lost 5 bases and J 6 bases, leaving 14 bases between the germline ends. This CDR3 is CASSLGPRVEQYF. The DNA for the CDR3 is TGTGCCAGCAGCCTGGGGCCTAGGGTCGAGCAGTACTTC. The full variable domain, its missing parts supplied by reference TRBV7-3 and TRBJ2-7, is GAGVSQTPSNKVTEKGKYVELRCDPISGHTALYWYRQSLGQGPEFLIYFQGTGAADDSGLPNDRFFAVRPEGSVSTLKIQRTERGDSAVYLCASSLGPRVEQYFGPGTRLTVT.

The rearrangement links TRBV2 to TRBJ2-3; D gene unclear. This CDR3 is built from 14 residues. CDR1 and CDR2 (germline): SNHLY, FYNNEI. Trimming took off 3 bases at V and 5 bases at J, with 12 bases between the two ends. For the CDR3, the DNA is TGTGCCAGCAGTGACAGGAGTCGACTAGATACGCAGTATTTT. Amino acid sequence: CASSDRSRLDTQYF.

V is TRBV2 and J is TRBJ2-2, with TRBD1 as a possible D gene (6 bases). The CDR3 is 14 residues long. V lost 6 bases and J 2 bases, leaving 10 bases between the germline ends. Germline V gene sequence: CDR1 SNHLY, CDR2 FYNNEI. The CDR3 sequence is CASSSQGNTGELFF. DNA for the CDR3: TGTGCCAGCAGCTCACAGGGAAACACCGGGGAGCTGTTTTTT.

The rearrangement links TRBV7-3 to TRBJ2-2; 7 nucleotides line up with TRBD1. CDR1 and CDR2 (germline): SGHTA, FQGTGA. The CDR3 totals 15 residues. Germline trimming cut 8 bases from V and 2 bases from J; bases unmatched to any gene: 8. CDR3 coding DNA: TGTGCCAGCCGTCCGGGGACAGCAAACACCGGGGAGCTGTTTTTT. Protein sequence: CASRPGTANTGELFF.

This rearrangement joins TRBV5-1 to TRBJ2-3, with D uncertain. Trimming stripped 6 bases from V and 6 bases from J, with 5 bases between. The CDR3 spans 10 residues. Germline V lookup: CDR1 SGHRS, CDR2 YFSETQ. CDR3 amino acids: CASTSDTQYF. In DNA, the CDR3 is TGCGCCAGCACCTCGGATACGCAGTATTTT. The variable domain in full, with the rest retrieved from reference TRBV5-1 and TRBJ2-3, is KAGVTQTPRYLIKTRGQQVTLSCSPISGHRSVSWYQQTPGQGLQFLFEYFSETQRNKGNFPGRFSGRQFSNSRSEMNVSTLELGDSALYLCASTSDTQYFGPGTRLTVL.

The genes are TRBV6-6 and TRBJ1-5; D call uncertain. Trimming left V 6 bases short and J 0 bases short, with 15 bases between. CDR1 MNHNY and CDR2 SVGAGI come from the germline V gene (reference sequence). The length of the CDR3 is 16 residues. CDR3 sequence reads: CASRPKAVNSNQPQHF. In nucleotides, the CDR3 is TGTGCCAGCAGGCCGAAAGCCGTCAATAGCAATCAGCCCCAGCATTTT.

The J gene is TRBJ2-3, the V gene TRBV4-3, with 7 bases fitting TRBD2. The CDR3 is made up of 18 amino acids. The germline gives CDR1 LGHNA, CDR2 YSLEER. The J segment lost 3 bases and the V segment lost 0 bases, leaving 12 bases of the junction unmatched. CDR3 amino acids: CASSQDPPGRPYTDTQYF. The CDR3 DNA follows: TGCGCCAGCAGCCAAGACCCCCCCGGGAGGCCCTATACAGATACGCAGTATTTT.

As regards this clone: The sample carries other DNA sequences with the same CDR3. The chain couples TRBV18 to TRBJ2-5; no clear D gene. The ends were cut back, 3 bases at V and 3 bases at J, with 5 bases in the middle. The CDR3 has 12 residues. Germline CDR1 is KGHSH and CDR2 is LQKENI. CDR3 nucleotide sequence: TGTGCCAGCTCACCGGGGAAAGAGACCCAGTACTTC. Translating gives CASSPGKETQYF.

The chain carries TRBV30 and TRBJ2-3; D is undetermined. The CDR3 is 15 amino acids. V dropped 0 bases and J dropped 0 bases, with 10 bases sitting between them. Germline CDR1 is GTSNPN and CDR2 is SVGIG (reference sequence). CDR3 amino acids: CAWSVLSSSTDTQYF. DNA for the CDR3: TGTGCCTGGAGTGTACTGAGTTCTAGCACAGATACGCAGTATTTT.

J is TRBJ2-1 and V is TRBV5-1; 7 bases match TRBD1. The CDR3 has 17 amino acids. Trimming at V came to 4 bases and at J to 0 bases, leaving 10 bases not matched to a gene. Per germline, CDR1 SGHRS and CDR2 YFSETQ. CDR3 protein: CASSTAPGGGSYNEQFF. CDR3 sequence (DNA): TGCGCCAGCAGCACCGCCCCAGGGGGTGGCTCCTACAATGAGCAGTTCTTC.

V and J are TRBV10-2 and TRBJ2-2, with D perhaps matching TRBD2 (6 bases). The CDR3 extends over 14 amino acids. The germline CDR1 and CDR2 sequences are WSHSY and SAAADI. V lost 7 bases and J lost 3, with 12 bases in between. CDR3: CASISGLDTGELFF. The DNA of the CDR3 is TGCGCCAGCATTAGCGGATTAGACACCGGGGAGCTGTTTTTT.

V is TRBV15 and J is TRBJ2-2; 12 bases are a match to TRBD2. With V trimmed by 0 bases and J by 7 bases, 12 bases remained unmatched. Germline CDR1 is LNHNV and CDR2 is YYDKDF (reference sequence). The CDR3 is 19 residues long. CDR3 region: CATSREVLLAGGKGGELFF. CDR3 DNA: TGTGCCACCAGCAGAGAAGTCCTACTAGCGGGAGGCAAGGGCGGGGAGCTGTTTTTT. The entire variable domain, with the rest obtained from reference TRBV15 and TRBJ2-2, is as follows: DAMVIQNPRYQVTQFGKPVTLSCSQTLNHNVMYWYQQKSSQAPKLLFHYYDKDFNNEADTPDNFQSRRPNTSFCFLDIRSPGLGDTAMYLCATSREVLLAGGKGGELFFGEGSRLTVL.

About this clone: Other DNA sequences within the sample encode an identical CDR3. The V gene is TRBV18, the J gene TRBJ1-1; no clear D gene. The CDR3 covers 13 residues. Germline lookup yields CDR1 KGHSH and CDR2 LQKENI. V lost 3 bases and J 5 bases, leaving 10 bases between the germline ends. The CDR3 is CASSPGSGTEAFF. CDR3 coding DNA: TGTGCCAGCTCACCTGGGTCTGGAACTGAAGCTTTCTTT.

In nucleotides, the CDR3 is TGTGCCAGCAGGGACCCCGGCTTGAACACTGAAGCTTTCTTT. Protein sequence: CASRDPGLNTEAFF. V is TRBV28 and J is TRBJ1-1; D is unresolved. V lost 6 bases to trimming and J lost 0 bases, with 11 bases between them. In germline, CDR1 is MDHEN, CDR2 SYDVKM. The CDR3 covers 14 residues.

The chain is built from TRBV28 and TRBJ2-5; TRBD2 matches at 9 bases. In germline, CDR1 is MDHEN, CDR2 SYDVKM. J gave up 14 bases and V 3 bases, and 10 bases lay outside the gene matches. The CDR3 is 13 amino acids. Here the CDR3 reads CASSFITSGSIYF. CDR3 coding DNA: TGTGCCAGCAGTTTTATCACTAGCGGGTCTATCTACTTC. The full variable domain, completed using reference TRBV28 and TRBJ2-5, is DVKVTQSSRYLVKRTGEKVFLECVQDMDHENMFWYRQDPGLGLRLIYFSYDVKMKEKGDIPEGYSVSREKKERFSLILESASTNQTSMYLCASSFITSGSIYFGPGTRLLVL.

The chain is built from TRBV7-9 and TRBJ2-2; no definite D call. Per the germline V gene, CDR1 is SEHNR and CDR2 is FQNEAQ (reference sequence). The CDR3 consists of 15 residues. Trimming removed 2 bases from V and 1 base from J, with 8 bases in between. CDR3 nucleotide sequence: TGTGCCAGCAGCTTAAGGGCCGGGAACACCGGGGAGCTGTTTTTT. Protein sequence: CASSLRAGNTGELFF.

The gene calls are TRBV10-1 and TRBJ2-3, with 8 bases matching TRBD2. Germline CDR1 and CDR2: WNHNN and SYGVQD (reference sequence). V lost 5 bases, J lost 4 bases, and 11 bases stayed unmatched. There are 16 residues in the CDR3. CDR3 DNA sequence: TGCGCCAGCAGTCCAAGACTAGCGAGAGGCCCAGATACGCAGTATTTT. Residues: CASSPRLARGPDTQYF.